One sample yielded the 27 T cell receptor beta chains listed below, sequenced in a study of OX40 agonist ivuxolimab in advanced cancers. Repertoires were generated with immunoSEQ multiplex PCR, while TCRdb's copy carries only in-frame clones and drops some. The sample has approximately 50,000 clones; approximately 91% are singletons. The source material was CD4+ or CD8+ T cells sorted from blood, sampled in a trial of the OX40 agonist ivuxolimab. The receptors were sampled from an adult with an advanced solid tumor such as melanoma, head and neck, liver or kidney cancer.

This clone was detected once. The chain links TRBV30 to TRBJ1-2; no clear D gene. CDR3 size: 15 residues. V shed 2 bases and J shed 1 base, with 14 bases lying between them. Germline V gene data show CDR1 as GTSNPN and CDR2 as SVGIG (reference sequence). CDR3 region: CAWSLVVHLNYGYTF. As DNA, the CDR3 is TGTGCCTGGAGTCTAGTGGTGCACCTTAACTATGGCTACACCTTC.

The rearrangement links TRBV19 to TRBJ2-7; tentative D call: TRBD1 (6 bases). Germline-derived CDR1 and CDR2 are LNHDA and SQIVND (reference sequence). The germline V and J ends were trimmed by 4 bases and 5 bases, with 18 bases remaining between them. This CDR3 is 15 amino acids long. In DNA form, the CDR3 reads TGTGCCAGTAGTAAAGGGACCGATTCAGGGGACGAGCAGTACTTC. Translating it yields CASSKGTDSGDEQYF.

The chain couples TRBV7-2 to TRBJ1-3; the D is unclear. The ends were cut back, 0 bases at V and 0 bases at J, with 9 bases in the middle. Germline-derived CDR1 and CDR2 are SGHTA and FQGNSA. The CDR3 runs to 16 residues. CDR3 loop: CASSLAGGLSGNTIYF. For the CDR3, the DNA is TGTGCCAGCAGCTTAGCGGGCGGACTCTCTGGAAACACCATATATTTT.

The chain joins TRBV19 to TRBJ1-1, with 7 bases matching TRBD1. CDR3 size: 18 residues. From germline, CDR1 is LNHDA and CDR2 SQIVND (reference sequence). The V segment lost 4 bases and the J segment 0 bases; nucleotides outside the gene matches: 14. CDR3 nucleotide sequence: TGTGCCAGTAGTAAAAGGGGGCAGGGATTCCCTTTGAACACTGAAGCTTTCTTT. It codes for CASSKRGQGFPLNTEAFF.

V is TRBV5-1 and J is TRBJ2-6; D possibly corresponds to TRBD2 (7 bases). Trimming stripped 3 bases from V and 2 bases from J, with 15 bases between. CDR3 size: 17 residues. Germline lookup yields CDR1 SGHRS and CDR2 YFSETQ. The CDR3 DNA sequence: TGCGCCAGCAGCTCAAGAGGGGGGGGCCCTGGGGCCAACGTCCTGACTTTC. It is translated as CASSSRGGGPGANVLTF.

The chain has TRBV6-5 and TRBJ2-7; D perhaps matches TRBD2 (6 bases). The V and J ends lost 6 bases and 5 bases respectively, with 20 bases between them. The germline V gene has CDR1 MNHEY and CDR2 SVGAGI. The CDR3 consists of 15 residues. The CDR3 loop is CASSATGTAYNEQYF. Written as DNA, the CDR3 is TGTGCCAGCAGCGCAACCGGGACTGCATACAACGAGCAGTACTTC.

This chain uses TRBV5-6 with TRBJ1-2; 12 nucleotides agree with TRBD1. The V gene end was trimmed by 7 bases and the J gene end by 7 bases; junction bases not matched to a gene: 14. The CDR3 runs 16 residues. CDR1 and CDR2 from the germline V gene are SGHDT and YYEEEE. The CDR3 here is CASGDFTGTGGRGYTF. The CDR3, as DNA: TGTGCCAGCGGCGATTTTACCGGGACAGGGGGCCGTGGCTACACCTTC.

This chain joins TRBV29-1 and TRBJ2-1; 8 bases map to TRBD2. Trimming took 3 bases from V and 0 from J; bases not matched to a gene: 4. CDR1 SQVTM and CDR2 ANQGSEA come from the germline V gene. There are 15 residues in the CDR3. In DNA, the CDR3 is TGCAGCGTTGAGTGGCTAGCGGGCTCCTACAATGAGCAGTTCTTC. As protein: CSVEWLAGSYNEQFF.

V and J are TRBV5-1 and TRBJ2-7, with TRBD2 as a possible D gene (6 bases). Trimming cost V 2 bases and J 2 bases, with 14 bases left between them. Germline V gene data show CDR1 as SGHRS and CDR2 as YFSETQ. The CDR3 length is 15 residues. The DNA of the CDR3 is TGCGCCAGCAGCTTAGCCGGGGGTGACACCTACGAGCAGTACTTC. It specifies CASSLAGGDTYEQYF.

A single count supports this clone. This sequence joins TRBV9 and TRBJ1-5, with D maybe TRBD1 (6 bases). V gave up 0 bases and J gave up 0 bases, with 13 bases separating them. Germline CDR1 and CDR2: SGDLS and YYNGEE. The CDR3 loop spans 17 amino acids. CDR3 nucleotides: TGTGCCAGCAGCGTAGAGGGGGGCAGCTATAGCAATCAGCCCCAGCATTTT. This translates into CASSVEGGSYSNQPQHF.

The chain employs TRBV10-1 and TRBJ2-1; no firm D call. Trimming removed 8 bases from V and 0 bases from J, with 8 bases in between. Germline assignment: CDR1 WNHNN and CDR2 SYGVQD (reference sequence). CDR3 length: 13 amino acids. CDR3 in DNA: TGCGCCAGCTCGGAGAGCTCCTACAATGAGCAGTTCTTC. Translating it yields CASSESSYNEQFF.

The rearrangement links TRBV29-1 to TRBJ2-2, with TRBD2 matching 9 bases. Germline assignment: CDR1 SQVTM and CDR2 ANQGSEA. J was trimmed by 6 bases and V by 5 bases; bases with no gene match: 13. This CDR3 is built from 16 residues. The CDR3 region has the DNA TGCAGCGTTCGAGGGCTAGCGGGAAGAGGGGCCGGGGAGCTGTTTTTT. This encodes CSVRGLAGRGAGELFF.

This sequence joins TRBV11-2 and TRBJ1-2; D unresolved. V shed 0 bases and J shed 0 bases, with 8 bases lying between them. The CDR3 is 15 amino acids. Germline V CDR1 and CDR2: SGHAT, FQNNGV. CDR3 loop: CASSLEADTNYGYTF. The CDR3 nucleotides are TGTGCCAGCAGCTTAGAGGCAGATACTAACTATGGCTACACCTTC.

There are a few counts of this clone. Here the CDR3 reads CASSFEGSGANVLTF. In DNA form, the CDR3 reads TGTGCCAGCAGTTTCGAGGGTTCTGGGGCCAACGTCCTGACTTTC. The chain combines TRBV28 with TRBJ2-6, with D maybe TRBD2 (5 bases). CDR3 length: 15 residues. Trimming removed 3 bases from V and 1 base from J, with 7 bases in between. From germline, CDR1 is MDHEN and CDR2 SYDVKM.

J is TRBJ2-6 and V is TRBV4-1; 7 bases are a match to TRBD1. V trimming: 3 bases; J trimming: 3 bases; junction bases outside the gene matches: 8. The CDR3 spans 17 residues. The germline CDR1 and CDR2 sequences are MGHRA and YSYEKL. The CDR3 bases are TGCGCCAGCAGCCACCTCTACAGGGGCCGTGGGGCCAACGTCCTGACTTTC. Protein product: CASSHLYRGRGANVLTF.

The chain joins TRBV10-2 to TRBJ1-1; tentatively, D is TRBD1 (5 bases). Germline CDR1 and CDR2: WSHSY and SAAADI. The CDR3 length is 12 residues. Trimming pared 10 bases from V and 7 bases from J, leaving 16 bases between. The CDR3 here is CATKEGSHEAFF. The CDR3 DNA follows: TGCGCCACCAAAGAGGGGAGTCATGAAGCTTTCTTT.

This chain links TRBV19 with TRBJ2-1; TRBD2 agrees at 8 bases. V lost 5 bases, J lost 7 bases, and 13 bases stayed unmatched. Per the germline V gene, CDR1 is LNHDA and CDR2 is SQIVND (reference sequence). This CDR3 contains 16 residues. DNA for the CDR3: TGTGCCAGTAGTTTGCAGACAGCGGGAGATGGGAATGAGCAGTTCTTC. It translates to CASSLQTAGDGNEQFF.

The chain is built from TRBV5-8 and TRBJ1-5; a weak D match, TRBD1 (6 bases). This CDR3 contains 16 residues. V dropped 4 bases and J dropped 3 bases, with 17 bases sitting between them. Looked up from germline, CDR1 is SGHTS and CDR2 is YDEGEE. In DNA form, the CDR3 reads TGTGCCAGCAGCCCCCCTTCGTGGACAGACAATCAGCCCCAGCATTTT. It yields the protein CASSPPSWTDNQPQHF.

The chain links TRBV11-2 to TRBJ1-5; D not resolved. The germline V gene has CDR1 SGHAT and CDR2 FQNNGV. This CDR3 has 14 residues. Trimming stripped 0 bases from V and 3 bases from J, with 6 bases between. The CDR3 DNA sequence: TGTGCCAGCAGCTTAGATCCGGTCAATCAGCCCCAGCATTTT. Translating gives CASSLDPVNQPQHF. Complete variable domain (other parts from reference TRBV11-2 and TRBJ1-5): EAGVAQSPRYKIIEKRQSVAFWCNPISGHATLYWYQQILGQGPKLLIQFQNNGVVDDSQLPKDRFSAERLKGVDSTLKIQPAKLEDSAVYLCASSLDPVNQPQHFGDGTRLSIL.

CDR3 residues: CASSLSGQGYDEQYF. The CDR3 bases are TGTGCCAGCAGTTTAAGCGGACAGGGGTACGACGAGCAGTACTTC. The chain carries TRBV27 and TRBJ2-7; 9 nucleotides match TRBD1. The germline V gene encodes CDR1 MNHEY and CDR2 SMNVEV (reference sequence). The CDR3 consists of 15 residues. The ends lost 2 bases at V and 5 bases at J; junction bases unmatched: 7.

This clone was detected only once. The rearrangement uses TRBV2 and TRBJ2-2, with 7 bases that match TRBD1. V trimming: 6 bases; J trimming: 3 bases; junction bases outside the gene matches: 13. The CDR3 is 17 residues long. CDR1 and CDR2 from the germline V gene are SNHLY and FYNNEI. The CDR3 DNA reads as TGTGCCAGCAGCGGTACAGGGGTGCAGGTTCACACCGGGGAGCTGTTTTTT. Protein product: CASSGTGVQVHTGELFF.

The chain carries TRBV12-5 and TRBJ2-6, with TRBD2 as a possible D gene (5 bases). The CDR3 consists of 16 residues. Trimming pared 8 bases from V and 0 bases from J, leaving 14 bases between. Germline assignment: CDR1 LGHNT and CDR2 FRNRAP. Here the CDR3 DNA reads TGTGCTAGTTTGGCGGGCTTCCTCTCTGGGGCCAACGTCCTGACTTTC. It codes for CASLAGFLSGANVLTF. Full variable domain (outside the CDR3, taken from reference TRBV12-5 and TRBJ2-6): DARVTQTPRHKVTEMGQEVTMRCQPILGHNTVFWYRQTMMQGLELLAYFRNRAPLDDSGMPKDRFSAEMPDATLATLKIQPSEPRDSAVYFCASLAGFLSGANVLTFGAGSRLTVL.

The genes are TRBV18 and TRBJ1-3; 7 nucleotides match TRBD1. CDR1 is KGHSH, CDR2 LQKENI, per germline. V lost 6 bases and J lost 0; bases outside the gene matches: 5. The CDR3 runs to 15 residues. The CDR3 nucleotides are TGTGCCAGCTCTCTTACAGGGGCCTCTGGAAACACCATATATTTT. Its protein is CASSLTGASGNTIYF.

This sequence joins TRBV19 and TRBJ1-5; possible D gene TRBD1, 6 bases. The CDR3 covers 12 residues. Germline lookup yields CDR1 LNHDA and CDR2 SQIVND (reference sequence). Trimming stripped 6 bases from V and 8 bases from J, with 11 bases between. This CDR3 is CASRAGVEPQHF. The CDR3 DNA reads TGTGCCAGTAGGGCAGGGGTAGAGCCCCAGCATTTT.

This chain uses TRBV11-2 with TRBJ2-7; the D gene is possibly TRBD2 (7 bases). In germline, CDR1 is SGHAT, CDR2 FQNNGV. Trimming pared 6 bases from V and 4 bases from J, leaving 10 bases between. The CDR3 is 12 residues long. The CDR3 reads CASRGGRYEQYF. The CDR3 region has the DNA TGTGCCAGCAGGGGGGGGCGTTACGAGCAGTACTTC.

The rearrangement links TRBV11-2 to TRBJ2-5; 10 bases align to TRBD1. The ends lost 5 bases at V and 4 bases at J; junction bases unmatched: 1. The length of the CDR3 is 13 residues. Per germline, CDR1 SGHAT and CDR2 FQNNGV. Here the CDR3 DNA reads TGTGCCAGCAGCCGGGACAGGGGAGAGACCCAGTACTTC. Protein: CASSRDRGETQYF. Full variable domain (outside the CDR3, taken from reference TRBV11-2 and TRBJ2-5): EAGVAQSPRYKIIEKRQSVAFWCNPISGHATLYWYQQILGQGPKLLIQFQNNGVVDDSQLPKDRFSAERLKGVDSTLKIQPAKLEDSAVYLCASSRDRGETQYFGPGTRLLVL.

J is TRBJ1-1 and V is TRBV21-1. TRBV21-1 is a listed pseudogene. The CDR3 length is 12 residues. In DNA form, the CDR3 reads TGTGCCAGCATCCCGCGGGAAGAGGTGGCTTTCTTT. Protein: CASIPREEVAFF.